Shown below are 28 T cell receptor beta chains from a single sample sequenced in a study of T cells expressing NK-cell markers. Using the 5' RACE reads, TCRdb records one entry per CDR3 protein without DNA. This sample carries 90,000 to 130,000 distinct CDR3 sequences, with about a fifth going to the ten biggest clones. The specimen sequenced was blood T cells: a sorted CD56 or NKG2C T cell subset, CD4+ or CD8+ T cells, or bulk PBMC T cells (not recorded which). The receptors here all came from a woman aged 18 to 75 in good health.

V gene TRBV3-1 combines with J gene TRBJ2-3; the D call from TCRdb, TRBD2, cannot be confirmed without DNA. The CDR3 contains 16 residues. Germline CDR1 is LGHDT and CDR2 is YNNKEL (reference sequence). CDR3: CASSPPGLASTDTQYF.

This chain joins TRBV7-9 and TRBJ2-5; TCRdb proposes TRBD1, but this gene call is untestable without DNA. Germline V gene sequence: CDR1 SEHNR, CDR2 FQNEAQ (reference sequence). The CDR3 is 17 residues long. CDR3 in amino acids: CASSLYLGTMFQETQYF.

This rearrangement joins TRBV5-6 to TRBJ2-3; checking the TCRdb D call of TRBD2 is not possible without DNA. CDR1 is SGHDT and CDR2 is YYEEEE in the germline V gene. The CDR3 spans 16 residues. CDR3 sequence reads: CASSLVQRGSADTQYF.

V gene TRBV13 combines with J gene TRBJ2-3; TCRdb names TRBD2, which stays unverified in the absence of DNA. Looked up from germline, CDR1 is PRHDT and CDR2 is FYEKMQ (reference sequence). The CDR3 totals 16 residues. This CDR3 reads CASSTSWAGVTDTQYF.

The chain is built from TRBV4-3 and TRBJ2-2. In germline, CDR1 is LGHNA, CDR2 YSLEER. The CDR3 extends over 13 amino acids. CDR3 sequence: CASSQVLTGELFF.

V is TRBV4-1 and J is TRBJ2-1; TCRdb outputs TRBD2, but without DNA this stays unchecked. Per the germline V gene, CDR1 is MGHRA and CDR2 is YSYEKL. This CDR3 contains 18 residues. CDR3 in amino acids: CASSQDQLAGGVGNEQFF.

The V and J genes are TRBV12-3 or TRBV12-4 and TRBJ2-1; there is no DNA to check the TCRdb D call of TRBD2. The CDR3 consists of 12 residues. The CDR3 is CASSPSVNEQFF.

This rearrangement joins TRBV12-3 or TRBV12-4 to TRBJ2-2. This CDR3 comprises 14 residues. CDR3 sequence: CANRLAGDTGELFF.

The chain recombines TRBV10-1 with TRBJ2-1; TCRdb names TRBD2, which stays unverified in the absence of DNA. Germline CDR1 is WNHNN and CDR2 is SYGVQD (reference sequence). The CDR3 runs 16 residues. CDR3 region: CASSLSGGPSYNEQFF.

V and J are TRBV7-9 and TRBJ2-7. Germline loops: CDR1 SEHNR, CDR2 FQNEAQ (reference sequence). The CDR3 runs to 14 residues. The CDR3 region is CASSSPGNSYEQYF.

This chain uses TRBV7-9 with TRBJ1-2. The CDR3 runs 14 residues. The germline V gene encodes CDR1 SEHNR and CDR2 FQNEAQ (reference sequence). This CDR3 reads CASSSESVPYGYTF.

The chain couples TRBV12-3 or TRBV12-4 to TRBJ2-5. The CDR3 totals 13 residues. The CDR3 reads CASSLARWETQYF.

The CDR3 sequence is CASSQGTWETQYF. The chain couples TRBV4-1 to TRBJ2-5. Germline V gene data show CDR1 as MGHRA and CDR2 as YSYEKL. The CDR3 runs to 13 residues.

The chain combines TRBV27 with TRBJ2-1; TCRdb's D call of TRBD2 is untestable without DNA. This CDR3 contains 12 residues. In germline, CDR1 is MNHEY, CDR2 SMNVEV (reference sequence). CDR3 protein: CASSSLGNEQFF.

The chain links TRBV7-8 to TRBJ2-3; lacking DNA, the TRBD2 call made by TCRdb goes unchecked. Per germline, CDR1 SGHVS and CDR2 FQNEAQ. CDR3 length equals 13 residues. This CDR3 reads CASSLVVADTQYF.

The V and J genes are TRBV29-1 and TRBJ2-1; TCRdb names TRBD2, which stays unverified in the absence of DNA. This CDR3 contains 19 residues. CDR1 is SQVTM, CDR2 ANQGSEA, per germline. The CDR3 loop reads CSVEDLGGSGGSLYNEQFF.

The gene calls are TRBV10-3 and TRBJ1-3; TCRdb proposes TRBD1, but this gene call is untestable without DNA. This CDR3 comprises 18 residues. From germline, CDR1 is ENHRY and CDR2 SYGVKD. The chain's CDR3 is CAIRPDRGESSSGNTIYF.

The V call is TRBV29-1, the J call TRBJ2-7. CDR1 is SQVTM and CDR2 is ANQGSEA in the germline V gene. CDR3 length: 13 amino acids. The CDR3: CSVIGGLRYEQYF.

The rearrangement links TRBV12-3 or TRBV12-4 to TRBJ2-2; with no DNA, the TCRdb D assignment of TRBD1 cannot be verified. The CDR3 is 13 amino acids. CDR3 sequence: CATTGGRTGELFF.

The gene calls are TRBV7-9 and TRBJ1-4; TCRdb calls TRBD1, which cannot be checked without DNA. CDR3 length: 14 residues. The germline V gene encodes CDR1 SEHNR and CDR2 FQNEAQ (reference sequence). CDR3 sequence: CASSLGGLSEKLFF.

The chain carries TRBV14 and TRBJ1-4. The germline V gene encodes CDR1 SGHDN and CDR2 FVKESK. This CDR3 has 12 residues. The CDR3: CASSREGVLLFF. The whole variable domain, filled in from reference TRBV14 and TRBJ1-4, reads EAGVTQFPSHSVIEKGQTVTLRCDPISGHDNLYWYRRVMGKEIKFLLHFVKESKQDESGMPNNRFLAERTGGTYSTLKVQPAELEDSGVYFCASSREGVLLFFGSGTQLSVL.

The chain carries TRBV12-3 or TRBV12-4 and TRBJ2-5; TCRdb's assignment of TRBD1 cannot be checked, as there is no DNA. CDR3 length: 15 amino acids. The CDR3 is CASSLLGARLETQYF.

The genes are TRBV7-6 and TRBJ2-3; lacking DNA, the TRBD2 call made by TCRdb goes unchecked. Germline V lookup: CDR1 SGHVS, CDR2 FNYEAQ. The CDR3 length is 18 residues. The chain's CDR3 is CASSLAGRWVLGPDTQYF.

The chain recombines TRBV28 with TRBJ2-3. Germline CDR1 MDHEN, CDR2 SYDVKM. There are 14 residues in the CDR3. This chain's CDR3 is CASSLTANTDTQYF.

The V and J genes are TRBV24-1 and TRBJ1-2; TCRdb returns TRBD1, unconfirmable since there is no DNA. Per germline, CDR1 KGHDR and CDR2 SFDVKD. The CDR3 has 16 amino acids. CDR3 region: CATSGPLAGGAWGYTF.

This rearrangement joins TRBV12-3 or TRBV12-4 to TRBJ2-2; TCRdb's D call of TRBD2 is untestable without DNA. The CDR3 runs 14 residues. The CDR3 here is CASSERVLTGELFF.

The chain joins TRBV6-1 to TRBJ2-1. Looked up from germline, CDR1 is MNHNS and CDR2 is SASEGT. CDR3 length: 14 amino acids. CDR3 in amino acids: CASRGSTTYNEQFF.

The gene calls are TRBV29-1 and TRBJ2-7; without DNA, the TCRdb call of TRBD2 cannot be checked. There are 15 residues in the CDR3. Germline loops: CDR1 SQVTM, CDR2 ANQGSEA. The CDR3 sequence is CSVEVGRVSSYEQYF.